This T cell receptor beta chain is drawn from a study of cytomegalovirus exposure and HLA in healthy donors. Regarding the study as a whole: The classifier was said to identify cytomegalovirus status with high specificity and sensitivity.

To note about this clone: Its antigen is as yet unknown.

Sequencing used immunoSEQ multiplex PCR; TCRdb keeps in-frame clones, though not all of them. The data show fewer than 150,000 clones, about 90% seen once. This CDR3 contains 13 residues. Germline V gives CDR1 GTSNPN, CDR2 SVGIG (reference sequence). The J segment lost 3 bases and the V segment lost 8 bases, leaving 9 bases of the junction unmatched. This TCR was recovered from a woman between 18 and 29 years old in good health and CMV-seropositive. The chain carries TRBV30 and TRBJ2-7, with 8 bases that match TRBD2. The sample was PBMCs. The CDR3, as DNA: TGTGCCCTGGCCCGGGGGGGCTTCTACGAGCAGTACTTC. Translation gives CALARGGFYEQYF.